These T cell receptor beta chains were read from a single sample in a study of T-cell memory formation after mild COVID-19. TCRdb used MiXCR to reprocess the 5' RACE reads, holding one entry per CDR3 protein. The sample lists a few hundred thousand distinct CDR3 sequences, about a sixth occurring once. Sequencing was carried out using PBMCs or a T cell subset sorted from them (not recorded which). These receptors all stem from a young man who had mild COVID-19 (a few samples of this study predate the infection). Cell type and time point are not known. The CDR3 runs from the conserved cysteine through the conserved F or W. D genes are given only for firm matches. Some rows have no size entry. The others give once, few or many, or a class for an expanded clone.

d_call,j_call,v_call,clone_size,cdr3_aa,cdr3_nt
TRBD1,TRBJ1-6,TRBV7-3,-,CASSLQGAGNSPLHF,TGTGCCAGCAGCTTGCAGGGGGCTGGTAATTCACCCCTCCACTTT
-,TRBJ1-1,TRBV4-3,-,CASSQDSGGPGNTEAFF,TGCGCCAGCAGCCAAGATTCGGGCGGACCAGGGAACACTGAAGCTTTCTTT
TRBD1,TRBJ1-6,TRBV20-1,-,CSARTGRDSYNSPLHF,TGCAGTGCTAGGACAGGGAGAGACTCCTATAATTCACCCCTCCACTTT
TRBD1,TRBJ2-6,TRBV27,few,CASSLSGTGSEANVLTF,TGTGCCAGCAGTTTATCAGGGACAGGGAGTGAGGCCAACGTCCTGACTTTC
-,TRBJ2-3,TRBV29-1,few,CSVVAVRGTQYF,TGCAGCGTTGTAGCGGTGAGGGGTACGCAGTATTTT
-,TRBJ2-5,TRBV7-9,few,CASSWNQETQYF,TGTGCCAGCAGCTGGAACCAAGAGACCCAGTACTTC
-,TRBJ2-1,TRBV5-1,many,CASSLAEGGPYEQFF,TGCGCCAGCAGCTTGGCGGAGGGGGGGCCCTATGAGCAGTTCTTC
TRBD1,TRBJ2-4,TRBV6-1,-,CASSEDVRKAGGRNIQYF,TGTGCCAGCAGTGAAGATGTGCGGAAGGCAGGGGGCAGAAACATTCAGTACTTC
TRBD2,TRBJ2-5,TRBV29-1,many,CSVDIAGGRETQYF,TGCAGCGTTGACATAGCGGGGGGGCGAGAGACCCAGTACTTC
-,TRBJ1-6,TRBV6-1,-,CASSESLGSPLHF,TGTGCCAGCAGTGAATCCCTAGGCTCACCCCTCCACTTT
TRBD1,TRBJ1-1,TRBV20-1,-,CSARTGGTATEAFF,TGCAGTGCGAGGACAGGGGGTACAGCCACTGAAGCTTTCTTT
-,TRBJ2-3,TRBV6-4,few,CASSVEESDTQYF,TGTGCCAGCAGTGTAGAGGAATCAGATACGCAGTATTTT
-,TRBJ2-5,TRBV7-3,once,CASSLGGPEETQYF,TGTGCCAGCAGCTTAGGGGGCCCTGAGGAGACCCAGTACTTC
-,TRBJ1-2,TRBV5-4,few,CASSSQQESGYTF,TGTGCCAGCAGCTCGCAACAGGAGAGCGGCTACACCTTC
-,TRBJ2-2,TRBV29-1,-,CSVELPGTGELFF,TGCAGCGTTGAACTCCCGGGGACCGGGGAGCTGTTTTTT
-,TRBJ2-3,TRBV7-6,few,CASSSPSGLPTDTQYF,TGTGCCAGCAGCTCCCCCAGCGGACTACCCACAGATACGCAGTATTTT
-,TRBJ1-6,TRBV7-9,once,CASSWSGDSPLHF,TGTGCCAGCAGCTGGTCCGGGGATTCACCCCTCCACTTT
-,TRBJ2-3,TRBV7-8,-,CASSLGALNTQYF,TGTGCCAGCAGCTTAGGGGCTCTGAATACGCAGTATTTT
-,TRBJ2-3,TRBV6-2/TRBV6-3,-,CASRRDITDTQYF,TGTGCCAGCAGAAGGGACATTACAGATACGCAGTATTTT
-,TRBJ1-6,TRBV18,few,CASGRVGSPLHF,TGTGCCAGCGGCCGTGTGGGGTCACCCCTCCACTTT
TRBD1,TRBJ2-5,TRBV5-8,few,CASSLGTGGLQETQYF,TGTGCCAGCAGCCTAGGGACAGGCGGCCTCCAAGAGACCCAGTACTTC
TRBD2,TRBJ2-5,TRBV5-1,few,CASSLFSGGWQETQYF,TGCGCCAGCAGCTTGTTCAGCGGGGGGTGGCAAGAGACCCAGTACTTC
-,TRBJ2-2,TRBV9,few,CASSGPNTGELFF,TGTGCCAGCAGCGGACCAAACACCGGGGAGCTGTTTTTT
-,TRBJ2-7,TRBV10-3,-,CAISESGGYEQYF,TGTGCCATCAGTGAGTCGGGTGGGTACGAGCAGTACTTC
TRBD2,TRBJ2-3,TRBV4-3,few,CASSLTLAGDTQYF,TGCGCCAGCAGCCTGACCCTAGCGGGGGATACGCAGTATTTT
-,TRBJ1-6,TRBV12-3/TRBV12-4,few,CASSSMVDSPLHF,TGTGCCAGCAGTTCAATGGTCGATTCACCCCTCCACTTT
TRBD2,TRBJ2-1,TRBV5-1,-,CASSLPLAGGSYNEQFF,TGCGCCAGCAGCCTGCCGCTAGCGGGGGGTTCCTACAATGAGCAGTTCTTC
TRBD1,TRBJ1-2,TRBV4-1,-,CASSYGQDGGYTF,TGCGCCAGCAGCTACGGACAGGACGGGGGCTACACCTTC
-,TRBJ1-2,TRBV5-5,few,CASSPGPGNYGYTF,TGTGCCAGCAGCCCAGGGCCAGGGAACTATGGCTACACCTTC
-,TRBJ1-2,TRBV5-1,-,CASSPDDPPGRYTF,TGCGCCAGCAGCCCTGATGATCCCCCGGGACGCTACACCTTC
TRBD1,TRBJ2-5,TRBV5-1,many,CASKYGTGETQYF,TGCGCCAGCAAGTATGGGACAGGAGAGACCCAGTACTTC
TRBD1,TRBJ2-5,TRBV11-1,few,CASSPRTGGQETQYF,TGTGCCAGCAGCCCGCGTACAGGGGGACAAGAGACCCAGTACTTC
TRBD2,TRBJ2-2,TRBV20-1,-,CSAPRRAGAGELFF,TGCAGTGCTCCACGTCGGGCGGGGGCCGGGGAGCTGTTTTTT